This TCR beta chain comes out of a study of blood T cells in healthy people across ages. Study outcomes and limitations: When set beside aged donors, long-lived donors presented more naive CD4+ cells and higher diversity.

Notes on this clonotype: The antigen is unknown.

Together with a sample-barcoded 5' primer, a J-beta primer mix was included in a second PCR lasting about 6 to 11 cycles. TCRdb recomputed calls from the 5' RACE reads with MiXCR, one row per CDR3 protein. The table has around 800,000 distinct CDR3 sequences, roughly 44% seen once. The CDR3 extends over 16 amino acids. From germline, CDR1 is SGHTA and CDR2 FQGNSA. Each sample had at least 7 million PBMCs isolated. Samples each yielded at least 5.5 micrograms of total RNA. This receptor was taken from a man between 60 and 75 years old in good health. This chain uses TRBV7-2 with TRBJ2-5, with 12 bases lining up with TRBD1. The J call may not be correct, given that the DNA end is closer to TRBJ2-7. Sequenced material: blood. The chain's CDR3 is CASSPRLGTGGFEQYF. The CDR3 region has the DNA TGTGCCAGCAGCCCAAGACTCGGGACAGGGGGCTTCGAGCAGTACTTC.